This TCR beta chain was found in a study of blood T cells in healthy people across ages (dated by TCRdb to about 2015). With regard to the full study: In model experiments, template switching captured about one uniquely barcoded TCR beta cDNA molecule for every two T cells. Two additional independent replicas of 1 million unique cDNA reads from the same blood draw were analyzed for two donors (one aged 18 to 30 and one aged 80 or older). The donors were split into four age groups: young (average about 16 years), middle-aged (roughly 42), aged (more than 60) and long-lived (roughly 80). To avoid experimental bias, donors of different ages were spread randomly across the sequencing lanes. Age-related changes in TCR beta repertoire diversity were measured in the study by deep sequencing normalized with unique cDNA molecular identifiers.

The donors were about 40 Caucasian individuals from Russia, aged about 6 to 95 years, who were systemically healthy. Each donor gave 8 to 10 milliliters of peripheral blood, collected into EDTA-treated Vacutainer tubes. Ficoll-Paque density-gradient centrifugation was used to isolate PBMCs, with at least 6.5 million per sample. Trizol reagent was used to extract total RNA from the PBMCs, yielding at least 5.5 micrograms per sample. The percentages of naive CD45RAhigh/CD27high T cells were determined by flow cytometry on a PBMC aliquot from every donor. The CDR1 and CDR2 encoded by the germline V gene (reference sequence) are MNHEY and SMNVEV. Trimming takes 5 bases from V and 3 bases from J, and the germline ends sit 12 bases apart. Including cysteine and phenylalanine, the CDR3 has 14 amino acids. Only CDR3 DNA is held: 42 bases, read in frame from base 1. On this clonotype itself: There is no known antigen for this receptor. Qualities for individual bases were not recorded, and no much larger clone is one base off.

Library preparation was by 5' RACE. The second PCR ran for about 7 to 11 cycles and used a J-beta primer mix along with a sample-barcoded 5' primer. Each TCR beta cDNA molecule received a unique molecular identifier from a template-switch 5' adaptor carrying 12 random nucleotides. Each sample yielded at least 2.5 million CDR3-containing paired-end reads. All of the RNA was converted into first-strand cDNA using the Mint cDNA synthesis kit, with a TRBC-specific oligonucleotide serving as the primer. Following uracil-DNA glycosylase treatment, a first 18-cycle PCR with universal primers M1SS and BC2_uni_R was performed on all cDNA. The study's own analysis went as follows. For normalization, 1 million high-quality reads, each with a distinct molecular identifier, were randomly selected from each sample. Instead of being binned into consensus sequences, reads that shared molecular identifiers were thrown out. MiTCR, set to a Q25 quality threshold and the strictest error-elimination algorithm, was used for CDR3 identification, clonotype clustering and error correction. A nonparametric unseen species model with Euler transformation was used to estimate lower-bound total TCR beta diversity. In TCRdb, the public reads were trimmed at Q25 with fastp and aligned with MiXCR, with productive beta chains retained. Each CDR3 protein appears once, grouped with its most common genes and DNA. The V and J calls here are based on TCRdb, not the publication. This sample has 1.8 million or so distinct CDR3 sequences in its table, and more than 35% of those were observed once. The leading ten clones occupy under 25% of the sample.

Results the study describes overall, beyond this receptor: There was a strong correlation between observed TCR beta diversity and the percentage of naive T cells measured by flow cytometry. Since profiling was done on bulk unsorted PBMCs, naive and antigen-experienced compartments could not be conclusively compared. Observed TCR beta diversity per million T cells fell roughly linearly with age, and a significant reduction was already apparent by age around 39. Donor CMV infection status was unknown, potentially confounding age-related changes in expanded clonotypes. Estimates of total diversity from one million sequenced T cells were regarded as lower bounds and underestimates. Compared with the aged group, the long-lived group had more naive CD4+ T cells, fewer expanded clones and increased TCR diversity, a pattern suggesting age selection.

The sequenced sample was blood. The TCR comes from a human donor in good health. The V and J genes are TRBV27 and TRBJ2-3; the D region possibly corresponds to TRBD2 (5 bases align). CDR3 sequence: CASSRIGETDTQYF. The DNA sequence is given as TGTGCCAGCAGTCGAATTGGGGAGACAGATACGCAGTATTTT.